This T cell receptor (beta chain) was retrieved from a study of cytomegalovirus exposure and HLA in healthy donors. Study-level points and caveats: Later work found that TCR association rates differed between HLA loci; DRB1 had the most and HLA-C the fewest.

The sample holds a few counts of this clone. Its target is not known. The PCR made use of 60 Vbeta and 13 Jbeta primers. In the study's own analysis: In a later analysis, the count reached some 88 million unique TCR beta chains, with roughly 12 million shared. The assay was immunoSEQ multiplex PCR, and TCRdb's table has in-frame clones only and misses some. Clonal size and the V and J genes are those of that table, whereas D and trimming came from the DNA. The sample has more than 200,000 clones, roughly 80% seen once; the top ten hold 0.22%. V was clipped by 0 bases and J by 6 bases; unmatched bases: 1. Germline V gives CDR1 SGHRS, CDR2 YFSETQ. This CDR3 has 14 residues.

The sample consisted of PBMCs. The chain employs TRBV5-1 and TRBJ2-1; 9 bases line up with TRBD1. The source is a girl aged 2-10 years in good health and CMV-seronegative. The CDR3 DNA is TGCGCCAGCAGCTTGGGGGACAGGGCCAATGAGCAGTTCTTC. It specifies CASSLGDRANEQFF.